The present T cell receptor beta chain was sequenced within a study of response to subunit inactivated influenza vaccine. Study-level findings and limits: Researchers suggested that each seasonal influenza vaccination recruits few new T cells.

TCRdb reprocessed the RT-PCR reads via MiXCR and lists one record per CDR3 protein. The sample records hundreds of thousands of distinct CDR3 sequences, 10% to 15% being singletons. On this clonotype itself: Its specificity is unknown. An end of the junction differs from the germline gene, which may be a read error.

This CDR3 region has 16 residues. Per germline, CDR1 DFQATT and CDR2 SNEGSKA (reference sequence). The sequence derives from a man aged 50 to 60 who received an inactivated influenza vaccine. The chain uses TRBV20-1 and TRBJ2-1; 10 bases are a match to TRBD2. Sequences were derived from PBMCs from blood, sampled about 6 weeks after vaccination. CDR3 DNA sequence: TGCTGTGCTAGTCTTCTAGCGGGGGTCTCCTACAATGAGCAGTTCTTC. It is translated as CCASLLAGVSYNEQFF.